This T cell receptor beta chain comes out of a study of blood T cell repertoires in COVID-19. On the study more broadly: Material from acute and convalescent COVID-19 was sourced from the United States, Italy and Spain. T cells, B-cell-depleted T cells, or PBMCs provided the cDNA or gDNA that served as material.

CDR1 is MNHNY, CDR2 SVGAGI, per germline (reference sequence). CDR3 length: 12 residues. V was trimmed by 8 bases and J by 5 bases, leaving 10 bases between them. In the original analysis: Researchers report that nucleated cell counts were estimated from reference gene primer amplification. The assay was immunoSEQ multiplex PCR, and TCRdb's table has in-frame clones only and misses some. V, J and clone size derive from that table, while D and trimming were established from the DNA sequence. This sample carries some 60,000 clones, roughly 79% of them seen once, and the ten largest clones take 28%. V gene TRBV6-6 combines with J gene TRBJ2-1, with D possibly TRBD2 on 7 matching bases. The source of this sequence is a woman older than 75 with active or convalescent COVID-19. The sequencing sample was made of peripheral blood. CDR3 sequence (DNA): TGTGCCAGCGGGGGGGCCCACAATGAGCAGTTCTTC. Its translation: CASGGAHNEQFF.